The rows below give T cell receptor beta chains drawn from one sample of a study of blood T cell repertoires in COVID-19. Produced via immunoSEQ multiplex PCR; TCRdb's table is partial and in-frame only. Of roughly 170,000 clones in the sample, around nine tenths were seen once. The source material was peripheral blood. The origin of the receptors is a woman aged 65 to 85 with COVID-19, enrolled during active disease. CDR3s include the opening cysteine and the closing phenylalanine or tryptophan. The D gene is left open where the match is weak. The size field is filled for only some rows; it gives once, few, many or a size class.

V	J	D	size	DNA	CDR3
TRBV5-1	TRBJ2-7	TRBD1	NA	TGCGCCAGCTCCCCAGGCGGGACAGGGCTTGAGCAGTACTTC	CASSPGGTGLEQYF
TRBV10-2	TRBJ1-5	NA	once	TGCGCCAGCAGCGCTAACTCCAATCAGCCCCAGCATTTT	CASSANSNQPQHF
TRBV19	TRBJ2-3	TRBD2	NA	TGTGCCAGTAGTTCCAGGACTAGTCACGGGACGCAGTATTTT	CASSSRTSHGTQYF
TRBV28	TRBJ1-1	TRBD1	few	TGTGCCAGCAGTCCAACGACAGGGGGCGGCCCTGAAGCTTTCTTT	CASSPTTGGGPEAFF
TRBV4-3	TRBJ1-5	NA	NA	TGCGCCAGCAGCCAAAGCGGGGGGAATCAGCCCCAGCATTTT	CASSQSGGNQPQHF
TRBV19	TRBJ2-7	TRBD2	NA	TGTGCCAGTAGTAGACGGGGGACTAGCGGGATTCACGAGCAGTACTTC	CASSRRGTSGIHEQYF
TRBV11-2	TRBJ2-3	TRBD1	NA	TGTGCCAGCAGCTTAGATGCCACGGACAGGGTGGAAGATACGCAGTATTTT	CASSLDATDRVEDTQYF
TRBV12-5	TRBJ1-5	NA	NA	TGTGCTAGTGGGCCGGACACAAGCAATCAGCCCCAGCATTTT	CASGPDTSNQPQHF
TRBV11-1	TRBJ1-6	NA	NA	TGTGCCAGCAGCTTAAAAACAGGGAGTAATTCACCCCTCCACTTT	CASSLKTGSNSPLHF
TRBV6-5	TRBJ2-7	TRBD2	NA	TGTGCCAGCAGTTACAAACTAGCGAGGACCTCCTACGAGCAGTACTTC	CASSYKLARTSYEQYF
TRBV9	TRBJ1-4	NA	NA	TGTGCCAGCAGCCTAATGACAGGTCAACTGTTTTTT	CASSLMTGQLFF
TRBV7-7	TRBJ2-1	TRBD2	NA	TGTGCCTTGGGGGGACTAGCGGGAACGAATGAGCAGTTCTTC	CALGGLAGTNEQFF
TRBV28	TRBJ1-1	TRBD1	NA	TGTGCCAGCAGTATCGGACAGGGGGTATACAACACTGAAGCTTTCTTT	CASSIGQGVYNTEAFF
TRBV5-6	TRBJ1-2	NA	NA	TGTGCCAGCAGCCCAACAACGGGGGGCGCTTTTATTGGCTACACCTTC	CASSPTTGGAFIGYTF
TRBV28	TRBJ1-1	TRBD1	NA	TGTGCCAGCAGTATTTACGGACAGGGGCTGAACACTGAAGCTTTCTTT	CASSIYGQGLNTEAFF
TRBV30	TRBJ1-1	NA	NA	TGTGCCTGGAGTGCCAGGGGTGACGCTGAAGCTTTCTTT	CAWSARGDAEAFF
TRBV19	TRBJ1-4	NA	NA	TGTGCCAGTAGTACAGTCCTCGGGGATGAAAAACTGTTTTTT	CASSTVLGDEKLFF
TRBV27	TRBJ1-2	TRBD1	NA	TGTGCCAGCAGTGCCTCGACAGGGAGGAAGGGCTACACCTTC	CASSASTGRKGYTF
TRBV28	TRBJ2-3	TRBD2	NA	TGTGCCAGCAGAAGTAGCGGGATTAGAACAGATACGCAGTATTTT	CASRSSGIRTDTQYF
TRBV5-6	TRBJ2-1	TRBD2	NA	TGTGCCAGCACCGTACCTAGCGGGAATGAGCAGTTCTTC	CASTVPSGNEQFF
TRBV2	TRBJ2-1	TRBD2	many	TGTGCCAGCAGGGAGGGGACTAGCGGCTACAATGAGCAGTTCTTC	CASREGTSGYNEQFF
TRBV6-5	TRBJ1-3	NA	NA	TGTGCCAGCAGGCGGGGGGTTGCAGGAAACACCATATATTTT	CASRRGVAGNTIYF
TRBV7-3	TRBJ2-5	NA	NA	TGTGCCAGCAGCTTAGCAGGGCCCCCGGAGACCCAGTACTTC	CASSLAGPPETQYF
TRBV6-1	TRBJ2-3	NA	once	TGTGCCAGCAGGCCGGAGGGTAGCACAGATACGCAGTATTTT	CASRPEGSTDTQYF
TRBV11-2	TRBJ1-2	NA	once	TGTGCCAGCAGCCCGACCGGGACACCCTTTTTC	CASSPTGTPFF
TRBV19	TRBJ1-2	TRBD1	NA	TGTGCCAGTAGCCCGGGACAGCTAAGTTATGGCTACACCTTC	CASSPGQLSYGYTF
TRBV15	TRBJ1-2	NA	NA	TGTGCCACCAGCAGCCCATGGGGCGAGGTCTCCGGCTACACCTTC	CATSSPWGEVSGYTF
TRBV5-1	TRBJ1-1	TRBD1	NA	TGCGCCAGCAGCTCAGGGGGTGCCAACACTGAAGCTTTCTTT	CASSSGGANTEAFF
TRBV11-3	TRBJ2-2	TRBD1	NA	TGTGCCAGCAGGGCCGGACAGGGTTTCGGGGAGCTGTTTTTT	CASRAGQGFGELFF
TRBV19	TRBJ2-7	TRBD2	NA	TGTGCCAGTAGTTTGCTAGCGGACTCCTACGAGCAGTACTTC	CASSLLADSYEQYF
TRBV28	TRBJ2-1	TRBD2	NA	TGTGCCAGCAGGGGACTAGCGGGATACTCGAATGAGCAGTTCTTC	CASRGLAGYSNEQFF